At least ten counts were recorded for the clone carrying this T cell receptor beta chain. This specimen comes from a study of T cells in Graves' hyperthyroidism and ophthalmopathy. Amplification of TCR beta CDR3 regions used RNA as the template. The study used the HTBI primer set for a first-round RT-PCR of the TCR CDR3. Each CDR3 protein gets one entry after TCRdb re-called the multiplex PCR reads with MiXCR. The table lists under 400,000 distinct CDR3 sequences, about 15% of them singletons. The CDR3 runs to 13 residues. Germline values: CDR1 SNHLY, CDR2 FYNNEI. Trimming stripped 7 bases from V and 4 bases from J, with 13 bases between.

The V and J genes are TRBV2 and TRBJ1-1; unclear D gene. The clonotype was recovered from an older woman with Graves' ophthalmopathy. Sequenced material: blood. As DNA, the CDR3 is TGTGCCAGCATGGTACCCGGGAGCACTGAAGCTTTCTTT. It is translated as CASMVPGSTEAFF.